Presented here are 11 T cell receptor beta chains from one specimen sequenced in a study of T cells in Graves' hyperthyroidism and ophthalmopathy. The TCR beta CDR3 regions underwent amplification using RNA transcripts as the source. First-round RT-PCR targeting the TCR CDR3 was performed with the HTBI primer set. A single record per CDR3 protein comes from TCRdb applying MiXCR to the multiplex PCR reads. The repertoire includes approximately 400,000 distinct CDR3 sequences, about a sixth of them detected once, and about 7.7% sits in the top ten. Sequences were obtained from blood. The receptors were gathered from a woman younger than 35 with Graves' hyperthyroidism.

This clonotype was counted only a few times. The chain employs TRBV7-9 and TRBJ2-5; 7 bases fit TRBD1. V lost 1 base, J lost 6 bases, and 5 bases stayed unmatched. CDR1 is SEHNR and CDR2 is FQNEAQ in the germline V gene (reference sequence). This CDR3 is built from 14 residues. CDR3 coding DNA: TGTGCCAGCAGCTTAGGAGGGGGCGCACAGACCCAGTACTTC. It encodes CASSLGGGAQTQYF. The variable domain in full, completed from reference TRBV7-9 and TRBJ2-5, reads DTGVSQNPRHKITKRGQNVTFRCDPISEHNRLYWYRQTLGQGPEFLTYFQNEAQLEKSRLLSDRFSAERPKGSFSTLEIQRTEQGDSAMYLCASSLGGGAQTQYFGPGTRLLVL.

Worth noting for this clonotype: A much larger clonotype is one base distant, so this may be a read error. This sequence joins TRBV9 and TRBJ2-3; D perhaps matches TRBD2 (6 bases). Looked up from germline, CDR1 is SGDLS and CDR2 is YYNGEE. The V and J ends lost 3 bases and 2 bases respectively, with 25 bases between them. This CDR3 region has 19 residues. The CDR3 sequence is CASSASARMGGRATDTQYF. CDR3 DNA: TGTGCCAGCAGCGCATCAGCCAGGATGGGGGGACGCGCCACAGATACGCAGTATTTT.

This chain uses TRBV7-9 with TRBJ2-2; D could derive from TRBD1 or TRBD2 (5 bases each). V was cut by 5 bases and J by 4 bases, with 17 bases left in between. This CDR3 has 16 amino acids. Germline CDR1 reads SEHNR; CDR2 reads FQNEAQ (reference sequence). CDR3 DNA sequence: TGTGCCAGCAGCCCGTTCGGGGCAGGAAGCACCGGGGAGCTGTTTTTT. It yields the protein CASSPFGAGSTGELFF.

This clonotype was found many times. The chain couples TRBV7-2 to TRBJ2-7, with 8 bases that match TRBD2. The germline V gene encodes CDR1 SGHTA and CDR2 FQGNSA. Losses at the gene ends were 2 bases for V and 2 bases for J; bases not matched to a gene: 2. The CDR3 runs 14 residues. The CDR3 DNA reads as TGTGCCAGCAGCTTAAACGGGAGGGCCTACGAGCAGTACTTC. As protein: CASSLNGRAYEQYF. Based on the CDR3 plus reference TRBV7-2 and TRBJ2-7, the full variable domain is GAGVSQSPSNKVTEKGKDVELRCDPISGHTALYWYRQSLGQGLEFLIYFQGNSAPDKSGLPSDRFSAERTGGSVSTLTIQRTQQEDSAVYLCASSLNGRAYEQYFGPGTRLTVT.

CDR3 DNA sequence: TGTGCCACCAGTCGTAAACAGGCAGTGGGCACTGAAGCTTTCTTT. This encodes CATSRKQAVGTEAFF. This sequence joins TRBV24-1 and TRBJ1-1; a possible D gene is TRBD1 (5 bases). The CDR3 length is 15 residues. Germline-derived CDR1 and CDR2 are KGHDR and SFDVKD. With 6 bases removed from V and 4 bases from J, the gap between germline ends came to 17 bases.

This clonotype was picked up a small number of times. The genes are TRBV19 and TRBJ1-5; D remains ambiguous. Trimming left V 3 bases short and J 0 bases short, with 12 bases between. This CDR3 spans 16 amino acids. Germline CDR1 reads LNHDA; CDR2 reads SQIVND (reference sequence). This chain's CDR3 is CASSISDGPSNQPQHF. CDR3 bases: TGTGCCAGTAGTATCAGCGACGGCCCTAGCAATCAGCCCCAGCATTTT.

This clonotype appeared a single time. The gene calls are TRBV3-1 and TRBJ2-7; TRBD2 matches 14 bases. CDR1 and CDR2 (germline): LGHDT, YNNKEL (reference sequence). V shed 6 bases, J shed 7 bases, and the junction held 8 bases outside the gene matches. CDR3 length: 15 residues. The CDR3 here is CASRPTSGRALEQYF. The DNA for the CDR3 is TGTGCCAGCAGACCGACTAGCGGGAGGGCCTTAGAGCAGTACTTC.

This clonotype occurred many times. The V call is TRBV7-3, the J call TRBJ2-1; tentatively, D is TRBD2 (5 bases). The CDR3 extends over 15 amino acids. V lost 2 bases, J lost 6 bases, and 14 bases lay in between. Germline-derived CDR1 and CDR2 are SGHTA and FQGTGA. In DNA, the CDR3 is TGTGCCAGCAGCTTAGAATCCCTAGGAGGCAATGAGCAGTTCTTC. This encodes CASSLESLGGNEQFF.

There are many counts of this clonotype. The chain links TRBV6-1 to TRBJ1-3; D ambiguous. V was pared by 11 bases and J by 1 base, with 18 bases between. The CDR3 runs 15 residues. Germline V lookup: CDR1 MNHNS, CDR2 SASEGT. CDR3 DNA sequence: TGTGCCTCTCCTGCGACGGCAATATCTGGAAACACCATATATTTT. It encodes CASPATAISGNTIYF.

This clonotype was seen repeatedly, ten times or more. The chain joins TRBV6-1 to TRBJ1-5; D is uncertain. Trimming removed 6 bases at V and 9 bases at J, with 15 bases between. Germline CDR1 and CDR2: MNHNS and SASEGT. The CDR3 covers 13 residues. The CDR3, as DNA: TGTGCCAGCAGCTTATACTCGGAAGGGCCCCAGCATTTT. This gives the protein CASSLYSEGPQHF.

CDR3 region: CASSFDRGNYGYTF. The CDR3 DNA follows: TGCGCCAGCAGCTTTGACAGGGGAAACTATGGCTACACCTTC. V gene TRBV5-1 combines with J gene TRBJ1-2, with 8 bases matching TRBD1. Germline CDR1 SGHRS, CDR2 YFSETQ. The ends lost 2 bases at V and 2 bases at J; junction bases unmatched: 2. This CDR3 contains 14 residues.